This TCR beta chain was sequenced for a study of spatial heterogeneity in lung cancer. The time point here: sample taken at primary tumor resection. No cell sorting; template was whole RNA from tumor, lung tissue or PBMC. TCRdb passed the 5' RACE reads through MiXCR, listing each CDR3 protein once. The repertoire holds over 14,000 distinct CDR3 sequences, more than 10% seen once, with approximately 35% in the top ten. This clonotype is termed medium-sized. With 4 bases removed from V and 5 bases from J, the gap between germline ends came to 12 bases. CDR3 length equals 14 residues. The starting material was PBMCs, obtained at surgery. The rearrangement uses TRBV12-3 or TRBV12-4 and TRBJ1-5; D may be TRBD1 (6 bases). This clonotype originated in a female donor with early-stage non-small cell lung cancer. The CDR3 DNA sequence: TGTGCCAGCAGTTCCAGGGGCCCTTATCAGCCCCAGCATTTT. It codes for CASSSRGPYQPQHF.